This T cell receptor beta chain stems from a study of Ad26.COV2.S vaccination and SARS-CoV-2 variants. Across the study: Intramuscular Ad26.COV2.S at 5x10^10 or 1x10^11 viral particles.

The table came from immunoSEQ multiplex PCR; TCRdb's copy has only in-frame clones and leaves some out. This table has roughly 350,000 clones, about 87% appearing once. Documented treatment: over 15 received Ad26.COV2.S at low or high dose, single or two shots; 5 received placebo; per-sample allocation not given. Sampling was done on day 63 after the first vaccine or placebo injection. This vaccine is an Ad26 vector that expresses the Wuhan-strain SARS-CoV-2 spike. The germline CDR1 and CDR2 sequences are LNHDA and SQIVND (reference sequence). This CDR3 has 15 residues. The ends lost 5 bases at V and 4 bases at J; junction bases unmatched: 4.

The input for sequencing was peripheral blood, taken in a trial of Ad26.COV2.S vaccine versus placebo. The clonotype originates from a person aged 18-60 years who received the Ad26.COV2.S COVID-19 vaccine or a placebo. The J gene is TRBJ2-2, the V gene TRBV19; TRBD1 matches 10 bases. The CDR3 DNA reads TGTGCCAGTAGTCCATGGACAGGGGGCACCGGGGAGCTGTTTTTT. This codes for CASSPWTGGTGELFF. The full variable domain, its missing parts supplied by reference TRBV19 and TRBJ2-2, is DGGITQSPKYLFRKEGQNVTLSCEQNLNHDAMYWYRQDPGQGLRLIYYSQIVNDFQKGDIAEGYSVSREKKESFPLTVTSAQKNPTAFYLCASSPWTGGTGELFFGEGSRLTVL.